This T cell receptor beta chain came from a study of memory CD4+ T cells and cytomegalovirus serostatus. Background on the study: Donors were healthy Belgian adults, 9 or 10 CMV seropositive and under 30 seronegative.

Study processing details: Out-of-frame sequences were removed, leaving 2,204,828 distinct TCRbeta sequences. The repertoire was sequenced with immunoSEQ multiplex PCR; TCRdb's copy has only in-frame clones and lacks some. For V, J and clone size, that table is used; D and trimming come from the DNA. The table shows tens of thousands of clones, with roughly 76% occurring only once. CDR1 and CDR2 (germline): SGHTA, FQGNSA. The ends were cut back, 1 base at V and 5 bases at J, with 12 bases in the middle. The CDR3 has 14 amino acids. Worth noting for this clone: Its cognate antigen is unknown.

The sort gate was single viable CD3+CD4+CD8-CD45RO+ cells for memory CD4+ T cells. Study findings and constraints: The CMV-associated TCR signature appears largely within the CD4+ memory repertoire. CD4+ memory repertoires contained about 40% of the roughly 150 reported CMV TCRbeta sequences.

The sample consisted of memory CD4+ T cells from blood. The J gene is TRBJ2-7, the V gene TRBV7-2; possibly TRBD1 for D (6 bases). The clonotype originates from an adult in good health and CMV-seropositive. The CDR3 loop reads CASSLGGRGNEQYF. The CDR3 DNA is TGTGCCAGCAGCTTAGGTGGCAGGGGAAACGAGCAGTACTTC.